The 10 T cell receptor beta chains in this list originate from one sample, sequenced in a study of cytomegalovirus exposure and HLA in healthy donors. The method was immunoSEQ multiplex PCR; TCRdb's version includes in-frame clones alone and lacks a portion of them. The sample lists 180,000 or so clones, about nine tenths seen once, with more than 5.5% in the top ten. Specimen: PBMCs. These receptors were collected from a man aged 25 to 40 in good health and CMV-seropositive.

The chain is built from TRBV25-1 and TRBJ2-1; D is unclear. The CDR3 consists of 11 residues. Germline values: CDR1 MGHDK, CDR2 SYGVNS. V lost 4 bases and J lost 10, with 8 bases in between. CDR3 amino acids: CASSGGREQFF. In nucleotides, the CDR3 is TGTGCCAGCAGTGGAGGAAGGGAGCAGTTCTTC.

This chain joins TRBV2 and TRBJ1-5; D not certain. The CDR3 loop spans 14 amino acids. V lost 0 bases to trimming and J lost 7 bases, with 10 bases between them. Germline assignment: CDR1 SNHLY and CDR2 FYNNEI. The chain's CDR3 is CASSEARGGQPQHF. DNA of the CDR3: TGTGCCAGCAGTGAAGCCCGGGGAGGACAGCCCCAGCATTTT.

The CDR3 nucleotides read TGTGCCAGCAGTCCCCGGACTAGCGGGATCACAGATACGCAGTATTTT. Protein: CASSPRTSGITDTQYF. V usage is TRBV27 and J usage is TRBJ2-3; 12 bases line up with TRBD2. J was trimmed by 2 bases and V by 5 bases; bases with no gene match: 5. CDR1 and CDR2 (germline): MNHEY, SMNVEV (reference sequence). The CDR3 has 16 residues.

The chain carries TRBV2 and TRBJ1-1; D is undetermined. The CDR3 has 14 amino acids. Trimming left V 4 bases short and J 2 bases short, with 11 bases between. In germline, CDR1 is SNHLY, CDR2 FYNNEI. The CDR3 reads CASSVAPSNTEAFF. The CDR3 DNA is TGTGCCAGCAGTGTAGCGCCTTCCAACACTGAAGCTTTCTTT.

The V and J genes are TRBV5-6 and TRBJ1-5; 8 bases are shared with TRBD1. V was pared by 4 bases and J by 5 bases, with 5 bases of the junction left unmatched. Germline values: CDR1 SGHDT, CDR2 YYEEEE. This CDR3 region has 14 residues. CDR3 residues: CASSSRDRHQPQHF. The DNA of the CDR3 is TGTGCCAGCAGCAGCCGGGACAGGCATCAGCCCCAGCATTTT. The variable domain in full, completed from reference TRBV5-6 and TRBJ1-5, reads DAGVTQSPTHLIKTRGQQVTLRCSPKSGHDTVSWYQQALGQGPQFIFQYYEEEERQRGNFPDRFSGHQFPNYSSELNVNALLLGDSALYLCASSSRDRHQPQHFGDGTRLSIL.

The chain carries TRBV5-1 and TRBJ2-7; TRBD1 agrees at 9 bases. The trim removed 6 bases at V and 6 bases at J, leaving 7 bases unmatched. The CDR3 has 13 residues. CDR1 is SGHRS and CDR2 is YFSETQ in the germline V gene. The CDR3 DNA reads as TGCGCCAGCACCTCGGGACAGGGTGGCGAGCAGTACTTC. Protein: CASTSGQGGEQYF.

This clone appeared a single time. The V and J genes are TRBV27 and TRBJ2-3, with unresolved D. The CDR3 is 14 amino acids. Germline-derived CDR1 and CDR2 are MNHEY and SMNVEV (reference sequence). V was shortened by 6 bases and J by 14 bases, with 24 bases between the two germline ends. Here the CDR3 DNA reads TGTGCCAGCAGCACGACCGTCGCGGACCCTGGTTGGTATTTT. Translated: CASSTTVADPGWYF.

The chain links TRBV4-1 to TRBJ1-6; D is unclear. V was cut by 5 bases and J by 0 bases, with 8 bases left in between. Germline V gene sequence: CDR1 MGHRA, CDR2 YSYEKL. The CDR3 totals 15 residues. CDR3: CASSEGISYNSPLHF. The CDR3 DNA sequence: TGCGCCAGCAGCGAAGGGATCTCCTATAATTCACCCCTCCACTTT.

The chain uses TRBV4-1 and TRBJ2-7; 7 bases match TRBD2. Looked up from germline, CDR1 is MGHRA and CDR2 is YSYEKL. The length of the CDR3 is 17 residues. Losses at the gene ends were 0 bases for V and 3 bases for J; bases not matched to a gene: 11. CDR3 sequence reads: CASSQDFQRGSYYEQYF. The CDR3 coding sequence is TGCGCCAGCAGCCAAGATTTCCAGCGGGGAAGCTACTACGAGCAGTACTTC.

J is TRBJ1-1 and V is TRBV11-3; D uncertain. The CDR3 extends over 16 amino acids. V was trimmed by 2 bases and J by 4 bases, leaving 17 bases between them. The germline CDR1 and CDR2 sequences are SGHNT and YENEEA. CDR3 sequence: CASSLPQMGLGTEAFF. CDR3 DNA sequence: TGTGCCAGCAGCTTACCCCAGATGGGGTTGGGCACTGAAGCTTTCTTT.